This T cell receptor (beta chain) was captured by sequencing in a study of T cells in Graves' hyperthyroidism and ophthalmopathy. Study-level findings and limits: Ophthalmopathy was model-predicted a median roughly six months pre-onset. Blood also carried most thyroid clonotypes expanded above 0.001.

The J segment lost 6 bases and the V segment lost 0 bases, leaving 8 bases of the junction unmatched. The germline CDR1 and CDR2 sequences are MNHEY and SVGEGT. The CDR3 contains 16 residues. Uncontrolled infections, other autoimmune diseases, pregnancy or lactation led to exclusion of patients. Each diagnosis was grounded in clinical symptoms, serum thyroxine and TRAb, thyroid ultrasound, and orbital computed tomography. Only one count was recorded for this clonotype. What it binds is not known. Authors of the study amplified TCR beta CDR3 regions from RNA transcripts. First-round RT-PCR of the TCR CDR3 relied on the HTBI primer set. TCRdb processed the multiplex PCR reads anew with MiXCR; each CDR3 protein has one entry. The sample consists of about 640,000 distinct CDR3 sequences, less than 45% of them appearing once.

The receptor's source is an adult man with Graves' disease, either hyperthyroidism or ophthalmopathy (not recorded which). Sequencing used peripheral blood or thyroid tissue (not recorded which). The genes are TRBV6-2 or TRBV6-3 and TRBJ1-2, with 9 bases that match TRBD1. The CDR3 is CASSYSGDRDTHGYTF. CDR3 DNA sequence: TGTGCCAGCAGTTACTCCGGGGACAGGGATACACATGGCTACACCTTC.